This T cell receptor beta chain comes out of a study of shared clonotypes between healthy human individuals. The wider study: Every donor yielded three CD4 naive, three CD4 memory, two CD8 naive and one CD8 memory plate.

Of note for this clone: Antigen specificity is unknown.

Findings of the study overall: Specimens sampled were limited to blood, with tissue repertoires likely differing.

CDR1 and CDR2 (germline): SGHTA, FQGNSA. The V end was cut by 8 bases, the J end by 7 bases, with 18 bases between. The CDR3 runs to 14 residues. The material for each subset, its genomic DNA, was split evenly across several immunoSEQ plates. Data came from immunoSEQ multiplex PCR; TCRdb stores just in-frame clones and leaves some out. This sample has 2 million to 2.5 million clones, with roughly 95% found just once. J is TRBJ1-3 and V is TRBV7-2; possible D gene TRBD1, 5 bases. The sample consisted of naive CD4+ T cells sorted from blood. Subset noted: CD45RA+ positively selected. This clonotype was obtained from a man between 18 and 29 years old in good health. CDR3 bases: TGTGCCAGCCGATCTAGCAGGGCCGGCAACACCATATATTTT. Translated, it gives CASRSSRAGNTIYF.